This T cell receptor beta chain was identified during a study of regulatory T cells in long-lasting Graves disease. Study results and caveats: Peripheral blood alone, not thyroid tissue, underwent study.

Researchers made TCR beta libraries by using iRepertoire HTBI primers and running Arm-PCR on CDR3 regions. TCRdb fed the multiplex PCR reads into MiXCR, producing one record per CDR3 protein. The sample consists of more than 300,000 distinct CDR3 sequences, more than 20% of them appearing once. CDR1 and CDR2 from the germline V gene are DFQATT and SNEGSKA (reference sequence). With 6 bases removed from V and 5 bases from J, the gap between germline ends came to 17 bases. The CDR3 runs 13 residues. Documented time point: persistent/refractory GD, antithyroid drugs over 5 years with positive TRAb. From RNA extracted from PBMCs, the TCR library was made. Comments on this clonotype: Its antigen is unknown.

This clonotype was obtained from a woman aged 40 to 50 with Graves disease. J is TRBJ2-7 and V is TRBV20-1, with unresolved D. The sample was peripheral blood mononuclear cells (PBMCs), taken when the disease was refractory, from a patient treated with antithyroid drugs. CDR3 nucleotides: TGCAGTGCCCACAACTTCGGCCGGGACGAGCAGTACTTC. Amino acids: CSAHNFGRDEQYF.